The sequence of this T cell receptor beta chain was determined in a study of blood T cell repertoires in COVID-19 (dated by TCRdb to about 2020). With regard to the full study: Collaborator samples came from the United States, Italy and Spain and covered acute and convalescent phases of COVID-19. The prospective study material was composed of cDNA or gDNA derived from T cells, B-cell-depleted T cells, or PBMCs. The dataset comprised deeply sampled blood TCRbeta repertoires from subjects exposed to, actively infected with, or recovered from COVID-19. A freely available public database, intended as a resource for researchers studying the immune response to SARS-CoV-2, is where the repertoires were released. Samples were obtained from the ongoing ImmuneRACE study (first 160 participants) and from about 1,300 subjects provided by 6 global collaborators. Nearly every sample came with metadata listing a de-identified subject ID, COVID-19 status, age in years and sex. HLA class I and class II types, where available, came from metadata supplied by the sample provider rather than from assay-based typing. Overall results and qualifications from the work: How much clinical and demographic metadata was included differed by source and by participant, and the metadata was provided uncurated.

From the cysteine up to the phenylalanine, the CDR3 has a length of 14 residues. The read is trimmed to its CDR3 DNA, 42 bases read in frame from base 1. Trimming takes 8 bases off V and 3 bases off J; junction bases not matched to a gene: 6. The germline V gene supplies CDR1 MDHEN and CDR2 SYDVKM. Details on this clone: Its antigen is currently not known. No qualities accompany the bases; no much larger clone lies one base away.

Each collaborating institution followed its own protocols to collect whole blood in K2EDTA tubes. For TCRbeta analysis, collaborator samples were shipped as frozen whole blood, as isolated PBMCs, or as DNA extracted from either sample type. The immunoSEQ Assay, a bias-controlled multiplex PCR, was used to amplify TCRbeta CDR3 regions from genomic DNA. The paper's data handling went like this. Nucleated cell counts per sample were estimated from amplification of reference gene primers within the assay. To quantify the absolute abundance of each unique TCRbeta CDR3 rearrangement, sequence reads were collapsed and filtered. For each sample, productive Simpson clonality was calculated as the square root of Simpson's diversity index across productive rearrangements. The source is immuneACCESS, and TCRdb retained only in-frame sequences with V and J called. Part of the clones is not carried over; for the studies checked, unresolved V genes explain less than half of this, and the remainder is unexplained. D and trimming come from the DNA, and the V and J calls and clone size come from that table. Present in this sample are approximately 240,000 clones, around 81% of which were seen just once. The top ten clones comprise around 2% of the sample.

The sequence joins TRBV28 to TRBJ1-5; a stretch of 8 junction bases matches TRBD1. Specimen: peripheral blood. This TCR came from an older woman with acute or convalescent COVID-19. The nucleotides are TGTGCCAGCCGGCAGGGGGCGACCAATCAGCCCCAGCATTTT. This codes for CASRQGATNQPQHF.